This TCR beta chain emerged from a study of blood T cell repertoires in COVID-19. Study-level information: In each case, the material was cDNA or gDNA derived from T cells, B-cell-depleted T cells, or PBMCs.

The germline V gene encodes CDR1 DFQATT and CDR2 SNEGSKA (reference sequence). The CDR3 has 11 residues. V was clipped by 6 bases and J by 4 bases; unmatched bases: 2. In the original workflow: Counts of nucleated cells, estimated from reference gene primer amplification, were obtained. Data came from immunoSEQ multiplex PCR; TCRdb stores just in-frame clones and leaves some out. The V and J calls and clone size are taken from that table; D and trimming were inferred from the DNA. The table includes approximately 190,000 clones, about 93% detected once. Sequenced material: peripheral blood. The chain carries TRBV20-1 and TRBJ1-1; 7 bases align to TRBD1. This TCR came from a man aged 45-65 years with acute or convalescent COVID-19. DNA of the CDR3: TGCAGTGCACACAGGGGCACTGAAGCTTTCTTT. Its protein is CSAHRGTEAFF.